Sequencing of this T cell receptor (beta chain) was carried out in a study of cytomegalovirus exposure and HLA in healthy donors. Study information: Approximately 81% of 398 genotyped donors fell in the Caucasian-associated ancestry cluster.

There are 13 residues in the CDR3. Germline V gene lookup returns CDR1 SQVTM and CDR2 ANQGSEA. Trimming at V came to 7 bases and at J to 4 bases, leaving 4 bases not matched to a gene. The study ran its PCR with 60 Vbeta and 13 Jbeta primers. Measured with immunoSEQ multiplex PCR; TCRdb has only the in-frame clones, and not every one. The profile shows some 38,000 clones, 45% to 55% of them singletons. Study-level findings and limits: The listing of 150 to 200 TCR beta chains classed them as cytomegalovirus-associated.

With respect to this clone: What it binds is not known.

Healthy donors of bone marrow made up the group. V and J are TRBV29-1 and TRBJ2-1; 10 bases are a match to TRBD2. Sample: PBMCs. This TCR was recovered from a middle-aged woman in good health and CMV-seropositive. The DNA for the CDR3 is TGCAGCGCAACTAGCGGGGAATACAATGAGCAGTTCTTC. This codes for CSATSGEYNEQFF.